The 27 T cell receptor beta chains listed next were all sequenced from one sample in a study of blood T cell repertoires in COVID-19. Generated by immunoSEQ multiplex PCR, the TCRdb table keeps only in-frame clones and is missing some. The sample includes 250,000 to 350,000 clones, more than 75% of them seen just once. The sequencing input was PBMCs or T cells enriched from blood (not recorded which). The receptor set was obtained from a woman aged 55-70 years in a cohort exposed to, infected with or recovered from COVID-19 (not recorded which).

This chain uses TRBV14 with TRBJ2-3; the match to TRBD2 covers 10 bases. After removal of 0 bases from V and 1 base from J, the junction contained 7 bases not matched to a gene. The CDR3 is 18 amino acids. Germline CDR1 and CDR2: SGHDN and FVKESK. CDR3 DNA: TGTGCCAGCAGCCAAGACAGCGGGAGGGCCTTAGGCACAGATACGCAGTATTTT. Protein product: CASSQDSGRALGTDTQYF.

V and J are TRBV5-1 and TRBJ1-4; D may be TRBD1 (6 bases). CDR3 size: 16 residues. Trimming cost V 3 bases and J 8 bases, with 20 bases left between them. Germline lookup yields CDR1 SGHRS and CDR2 YFSETQ. CDR3 bases: TGCGCCAGCAGCTCTTCCCTACAGGGACAACGGGAAAAACTGTTTTTT. It encodes CASSSSLQGQREKLFF.

The chain links TRBV28 to TRBJ2-7; 8 nucleotides agree with TRBD1. Germline CDR1 MDHEN, CDR2 SYDVKM. The CDR3 contains 14 residues. With V trimmed by 6 bases and J by 1 base, 5 bases remained unmatched. The CDR3 DNA sequence: TGTGCCAGCAGGGACAGGGAGCAGTCCTACGAGCAGTACTTC. Its translation is CASRDREQSYEQYF.

This chain links TRBV7-2 with TRBJ2-7; 11 bases agree with TRBD1. V trimming: 6 bases; J trimming: 4 bases; junction bases outside the gene matches: 5. Germline V lookup: CDR1 SGHTA, CDR2 FQGNSA. The CDR3 runs to 14 residues. The CDR3 reads CASRLDRGLYEQYF. DNA for the CDR3: TGTGCCAGCAGATTGGACAGGGGGCTATACGAGCAGTACTTC.

The chain recombines TRBV21-1 with TRBJ1-5; the table's D call of TRBD1 was not tested on the DNA. TRBV21-1 is tagged as a pseudogene. CDR3 length equals 15 residues. CDR3 residues: CASFHRGLENQPQHF. The CDR3 DNA reads TGTGCCAGCTTCCACAGGGGGCTTGAGAATCAGCCCCAGCATTTT.

The chain uses TRBV24-1 and TRBJ2-6; the D gene is possibly TRBD1 (6 bases). V dropped 4 bases and J dropped 2 bases, with 8 bases sitting between them. The germline CDR1 and CDR2 sequences are KGHDR and SFDVKD. This CDR3 comprises 15 residues. CDR3 in DNA: TGTGCCACCAGTGACCGGACAGCTGGGGCCAACGTCCTGACTTTC. This sequence encodes CATSDRTAGANVLTF.

V usage is TRBV14 and J usage is TRBJ2-1; TRBD2 matches at 9 bases. The V segment lost 2 bases and the J segment 0 bases; nucleotides outside the gene matches: 2. The CDR3 is 16 residues long. The V gene's germline CDR1 is SGHDN and CDR2 FVKESK. CDR3 sequence reads: CASSQLAGFSYNEQFF. For the CDR3, the DNA is TGTGCCAGCAGCCAACTAGCGGGGTTCTCCTACAATGAGCAGTTCTTC.

This sequence joins TRBV18 and TRBJ2-5, with 7 bases identical to TRBD2. In germline, CDR1 is KGHSH, CDR2 LQKENI. This CDR3 has 16 amino acids. The trim removed 4 bases at V and 2 bases at J, leaving 10 bases unmatched. CDR3 amino acids: CASSLSWGGNQETQYF. The CDR3 bases are TGTGCCAGCTCACTATCTTGGGGGGGGAATCAAGAGACCCAGTACTTC. Full variable domain (outside the CDR3, taken from reference TRBV18 and TRBJ2-5): NAGVMQNPRHLVRRRGQEARLRCSPMKGHSHVYWYRQLPEEGLKFMVYLQKENIIDESGMPKERFSAEFPKEGPSILRIQQVVRGDSAAYFCASSLSWGGNQETQYFGPGTRLLVL.

The V and J genes are TRBV24-1 and TRBJ2-5; 8 positions agree with TRBD2. Trimming removed 4 bases from V and 5 bases from J; junction bases left unmatched: 8. Germline V gives CDR1 KGHDR, CDR2 SFDVKD. The CDR3 consists of 15 residues. The CDR3 protein is CATSDPGGAGETQYF. In DNA, the CDR3 is TGTGCCACCAGTGACCCCGGGGGGGCTGGGGAGACCCAGTACTTC.

The genes are TRBV23-1 and TRBJ2-7; 12 bases align to TRBD2. TRBV23-1 is annotated as an ORF whose role is uncertain. This CDR3 region has 19 residues. J was trimmed by 0 bases and V by 0 bases; bases with no gene match: 9. The CDR3 reads CASSQSGTSGRPSSYEQYF. The DNA of the CDR3 is TGCGCCAGCAGTCAATCCGGCACTAGCGGGAGGCCGAGCTCCTACGAGCAGTACTTC.

The chain uses TRBV18 and TRBJ1-1; TRBD1 aligns across 7 bases. Losses at the gene ends were 3 bases for V and 3 bases for J; bases not matched to a gene: 7. The CDR3 sequence is 15 residues long. Per the germline V gene, CDR1 is KGHSH and CDR2 is LQKENI. The CDR3 DNA reads TGTGCCAGCTCACCTCTCGACAGGGTGGACACTGAAGCTTTCTTT. It translates to CASSPLDRVDTEAFF.

This clone was seen a few times. This chain connects TRBV18 to TRBJ2-7, with D tentatively TRBD2 (6 bases). The CDR3 loop spans 16 amino acids. Looked up from germline, CDR1 is KGHSH and CDR2 is LQKENI. Trimming stripped 3 bases from V and 0 bases from J, with 15 bases between. Here the CDR3 reads CASSPGDSYSSYEQYF. CDR3 DNA: TGTGCCAGCTCACCGGGGGACTCCTATAGCTCCTACGAGCAGTACTTC.

The V gene is TRBV28, the J gene TRBJ1-1, with 9 bases lining up with TRBD1. Per germline, CDR1 MDHEN and CDR2 SYDVKM. Trimming at V came to 7 bases and at J to 1 base, leaving 1 base not matched to a gene. The length of the CDR3 is 13 residues. DNA of the CDR3: TGTGCCAGCAAGGGACAGGGGAACACTGAAGCTTTCTTT. It yields the protein CASKGQGNTEAFF. Supplemented by reference TRBV28 and TRBJ1-1, the full variable domain reads DVKVTQSSRYLVKRTGEKVFLECVQDMDHENMFWYRQDPGLGLRLIYFSYDVKMKEKGDIPEGYSVSREKKERFSLILESASTNQTSMYLCASKGQGNTEAFFGQGTRLTVV.

The V gene is TRBV3-1 (or the pseudogene TRBV3-2), the J gene TRBJ1-1; 9 positions match TRBD1. V shed 5 bases, J shed 2 bases, and the junction held 9 bases outside the gene matches. From germline, CDR1 is LGHDT and CDR2 YNNKEL (reference sequence). The CDR3 covers 16 residues. CDR3 DNA: TGTGCCAGCAGCGCCCCTGGGACAGGGAGAAACACTGAAGCTTTCTTT. Its protein product is CASSAPGTGRNTEAFF.

The chain recombines TRBV10-3 with TRBJ1-1, with 8 bases identical to TRBD1. Germline values: CDR1 ENHRY, CDR2 SYGVKD. The CDR3 length is 13 residues. Trimming removed 11 bases from V and 0 bases from J; junction bases left unmatched: 5. For the CDR3, the DNA is TGTGCCGCGCAGGGGGCCTTGAACACTGAAGCTTTCTTT. This encodes CAAQGALNTEAFF.

The V and J genes are TRBV2 and TRBJ2-7, with D tentatively TRBD2 (5 bases). The CDR3 is 11 residues long. Germline CDR1 and CDR2: SNHLY and FYNNEI. The germline V and J ends were trimmed by 7 bases and 4 bases, with 8 bases remaining between them. Here the CDR3 DNA reads TGTGCCAGCAAATGGAGGTACGAGCAGTACTTC. Its translation is CASKWRYEQYF.

This chain uses TRBV3-1 (or the pseudogene TRBV3-2) with TRBJ2-1, with D perhaps TRBD2 (5 bases). Trimming stripped 4 bases from V and 8 bases from J, with 21 bases between. CDR1 and CDR2 (germline): LGHDT, YNNKEL (reference sequence). This CDR3 region has 16 residues. The CDR3 reads CASSPERRGSRDEQFF. CDR3 sequence (DNA): TGTGCCAGCAGCCCCGAACGTCGGGGATCCCGGGATGAGCAGTTCTTC.

The J gene is TRBJ2-3, the V gene TRBV7-2; tentative D call: TRBD1 (5 bases). The V end lost 2 bases, the J end lost 3 bases, and 9 bases lay between the germline ends. Per the germline V gene, CDR1 is SGHTA and CDR2 is FQGNSA. The CDR3 loop spans 14 amino acids. For the CDR3, the DNA is TGTGCCAGCAGCTTAATTAGGGGTACAGATACGCAGTATTTT. This gives the protein CASSLIRGTDTQYF.

As concerns this clone: An end of the junction does not agree with germline; a read error may underlie this. The chain carries TRBV7-7 and TRBJ2-7; TRBD2 matches at 13 bases. Looked up from germline, CDR1 is SSHAT and CDR2 is FNYEAQ (reference sequence). The CDR3 is 17 amino acids. In DNA, the CDR3 is TGTGCTAGCAGCTTAGGTGGGACTAGCGGGACCTCCTACGAGCAGTACTTC. Translating gives CASSLGGTSGTSYEQYF.

The rearrangement uses TRBV7-2 and TRBJ1-5; 7 bases are a match to TRBD1. The CDR3 consists of 16 residues. The ends lost 2 bases at V and 4 bases at J; junction bases unmatched: 8. Germline loops: CDR1 SGHTA, CDR2 FQGNSA. CDR3 bases: TGTGCCAGCAGCTTAATGACAGGGATCGTAAATCAGCCCCAGCATTTT. This gives the protein CASSLMTGIVNQPQHF.

The chain is built from TRBV13 and TRBJ1-2; TRBD1 agrees at 10 bases. Trimming removed 6 bases from V and 1 base from J; junction bases left unmatched: 8. This CDR3 region has 16 residues. Per the germline V gene, CDR1 is PRHDT and CDR2 is FYEKMQ (reference sequence). The CDR3 spells CASRLDRGRFNYGYTF. CDR3 DNA: TGTGCCAGCAGACTCGACAGGGGGCGATTTAACTATGGCTACACCTTC.

The chain joins TRBV19 to TRBJ1-4; 9 bases are a match to TRBD1. Germline lookup yields CDR1 LNHDA and CDR2 SQIVND (reference sequence). This CDR3 has 15 residues. V lost 10 bases and J lost 7; bases outside the gene matches: 13. This CDR3 is CATRGTGTGFEKLFF. DNA of the CDR3: TGTGCCACCCGCGGCACCGGGACAGGGTTTGAAAAACTGTTTTTT.

V and J are TRBV28 and TRBJ1-4, with D perhaps TRBD1 (6 bases). Germline CDR1 reads MDHEN; CDR2 reads SYDVKM. V was cut by 7 bases and J by 9 bases, with 21 bases left in between. The CDR3 totals 15 residues. In nucleotides, the CDR3 is TGTGCCAGCATACCGAAACAGGGTCTCGTTAAAAAACTGTTTTTT. This translates into CASIPKQGLVKKLFF.

The chain couples TRBV7-3 to TRBJ2-7, with TRBD2 matching 15 bases. The CDR3 contains 17 residues. CDR1 is SGHTA, CDR2 FQGTGA, per germline. The V segment lost 5 bases and the J segment 4 bases; nucleotides outside the gene matches: 9. The CDR3 here is CASSPSGLAGGRYEQYF. The CDR3 DNA is TGTGCCAGCAGCCCCTCGGGACTAGCGGGAGGTCGGTACGAGCAGTACTTC.

The chain links TRBV12-3 or TRBV12-4 to TRBJ1-1; 8 bases line up with TRBD1. The V and J ends lost 5 bases and 10 bases, in that order; junction bases with no gene match: 9. CDR3 size: 13 residues. The CDR3 loop is CASSRGQGERAFF. The CDR3 coding sequence is TGTGCCAGCAGTCGCGGACAGGGCGAAAGAGCTTTCTTT.

This chain links TRBV7-6 with TRBJ2-7, with TRBD2 matching over 10 bases. J gave up 2 bases and V 5 bases, and 6 bases lay outside the gene matches. The CDR3 loop spans 15 amino acids. Germline V gene lookup returns CDR1 SGHVS and CDR2 FNYEAQ. This CDR3 is CASSLTSGATYEQYF. The CDR3 DNA sequence: TGTGCCAGCAGCCTTACTAGCGGGGCTACCTACGAGCAGTACTTC. Full variable domain (remainder filled in from reference TRBV7-6 and TRBJ2-7): GAGVSQSPRYKVTKRGQDVALRCDPISGHVSLYWYRQALGQGPEFLTYFNYEAQQDKSGLPNDRFSAERPEGSISTLTIQRTEQRDSAMYRCASSLTSGATYEQYFGPGTRLTVT.

This clone turned up a few times. The J gene is TRBJ2-1, the V gene TRBV19; tentatively, D is TRBD2 (6 bases). The CDR3 has 14 residues. CDR1 is LNHDA and CDR2 is SQIVND in the germline V gene (reference sequence). The V gene lost 5 bases and the J gene lost 2 bases, with 10 bases spanning the gap. Here the CDR3 DNA reads TGTGCCAGTAGTCAGGAGGGAGCCTACAATGAGCAGTTCTTC. This translates into CASSQEGAYNEQFF.